The sequence of this TCR beta chain was determined in a study of T cell responses to AZD1222 COVID-19 vaccine. Data came from immunoSEQ multiplex PCR; TCRdb stores just in-frame clones and leaves some out. The sample holds 150,000 to 200,000 clones, more than 85% seen once. The origin of this receptor is an adult in good health. This specimen consisted of peripheral blood, obtained on day 0 of AZD1222 vaccination.

The CDR3 DNA follows: TGTGCCAGCAGTCCCCATGGGGACAGGGCCTACGAGCAGTACTTC. As protein: CASSPHGDRAYEQYF. The V call is TRBV6-5, the J call TRBJ2-7, with 9 bases fitting TRBD1. The germline CDR1 and CDR2 sequences are MNHEY and SVGAGI. V shed 5 bases, J shed 2 bases, and the junction held 7 bases outside the gene matches. This CDR3 comprises 15 residues.